The rows below give T cell receptor beta chains drawn from one sample of a study of tumor and adjacent non-tumor tissue in lung cancer. TCRdb reprocessed the multiplex PCR reads with MiXCR, giving one entry per CDR3 protein. The sample includes fewer than 100,000 distinct CDR3 sequences, around 80% seen only once; the top ten take 20% to 25%. The material sequenced was distant non-tumor lung tissue. The receptor set was obtained from a woman aged 45-59 years with non-small cell lung cancer. The conserved cysteine and the conserved F or W are not part of the CDR3 here.

v_gene: TRBV6-5; j_gene: TRBJ2-5; CDR3aa: ASNYTLAGVETQY
v_gene: TRBV11-2; j_gene: TRBJ2-5; CDR3aa: ASSLGTGTSMETQY
v_gene: TRBV19; j_gene: TRBJ2-3; CDR3aa: ASSPSGGITDTQY
v_gene: TRBV11-2; j_gene: TRBJ1-1; CDR3aa: ISGLRDTEAF
v_gene: TRBV29-1; j_gene: TRBJ2-2; CDR3aa: FPLGKNTGELF
v_gene: TRBV28; j_gene: TRBJ2-2; CDR3aa: ASSLLHESNTGELF
v_gene: TRBV6-5; j_gene: TRBJ1-5; CDR3aa: ASSYSTGMDQPQH
v_gene: TRBV4-1; j_gene: TRBJ2-7; CDR3aa: ASSQGGPLDYEQY
v_gene: TRBV6-5; j_gene: TRBJ2-1; CDR3aa: ASSYDRGHEQF
v_gene: TRBV27; j_gene: TRBJ1-4; CDR3aa: ASSLASTNEKLF
v_gene: TRBV6-6; j_gene: TRBJ1-2; CDR3aa: ASSPLYGYT
v_gene: TRBV11-2; j_gene: TRBJ1-3; CDR3aa: AISLGIGNTIY
v_gene: TRBV29-1; j_gene: TRBJ2-2; CDR3aa: RMQGQGVTGELF
v_gene: TRBV11-2; j_gene: TRBJ1-1; CDR3aa: ATSLEPGAKTAAF
v_gene: TRBV7-9; j_gene: TRBJ2-6; CDR3aa: ASSFTGRSGANVPT
v_gene: TRBV6-6; j_gene: TRBJ2-5; CDR3aa: VSSPSDPAGETQH
v_gene: TRBV10-3; j_gene: TRBJ2-3; CDR3aa: AITEGEQPVADTQY
v_gene: TRBV28; j_gene: TRBJ2-7; CDR3aa: VSSSSDPRDHEQY
v_gene: TRBV24-1; j_gene: TRBJ2-5; CDR3aa: ATSDFLSGAETQY
v_gene: TRBV29-1; j_gene: TRBJ2-1; CDR3aa: SDVPQGRGSYNEQF
v_gene: TRBV29-1; j_gene: TRBJ2-3; CDR3aa: SVAGSMGAGDTQY
v_gene: TRBV12-3/TRBV12-4; j_gene: TRBJ2-2; CDR3aa: ASCLGTGTNNGGLF
v_gene: TRBV10-2; j_gene: TRBJ1-1; CDR3aa: ANSSLERVVEAF
v_gene: TRBV5-5; j_gene: TRBJ1-4; CDR3aa: ASSSHQGYFGEKLF